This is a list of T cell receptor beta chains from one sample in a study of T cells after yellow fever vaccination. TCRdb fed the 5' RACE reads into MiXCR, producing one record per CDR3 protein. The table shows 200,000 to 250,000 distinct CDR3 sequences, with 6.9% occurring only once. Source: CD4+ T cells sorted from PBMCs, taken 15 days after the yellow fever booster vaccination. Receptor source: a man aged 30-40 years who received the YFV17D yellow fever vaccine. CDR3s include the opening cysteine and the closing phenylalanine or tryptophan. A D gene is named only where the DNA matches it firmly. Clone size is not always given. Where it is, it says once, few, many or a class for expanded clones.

TGTGCCAGCAGCCCCAGGGGTAATCAGCCCCAGCATTTT	CASSPRGNQPQHF	NA	TRBJ1-5	NA	TRBV7-6
TGTGCCAGCAGCCTATCGGACAGAGCAGAGACCCAGTACTTC	CASSLSDRAETQYF	NA	TRBJ2-5	many	TRBV3-1
TGTGCCAGCATTCGGGATGGGGGGGATCAGCCCCAGCATTTT	CASIRDGGDQPQHF	NA	TRBJ1-5	few	TRBV6-5
TGTGCCAGCAGCCTACTAGCGCGTAGCTCCTACAATGAGCAGTTCTTC	CASSLLARSSYNEQFF	TRBD2	TRBJ2-1	NA	TRBV5-4
TGTGCCAGCACGGTGGGGGGAAACTACAATGAGCAGTTCTTC	CASTVGGNYNEQFF	NA	TRBJ2-1	many	TRBV6-1
TGTGCCAGCAGCTCCACAGGGTCGAACACTGAAGCTTTCTTT	CASSSTGSNTEAFF	NA	TRBJ1-1	few	TRBV5-6
TGTGCCAGCAGCCCCCAGGCTGCGGGTGAAAAACTGTTTTTT	CASSPQAAGEKLFF	NA	TRBJ1-4	NA	TRBV9
TGCAGCGCCGCGGGGTTCCGTGACCAAGAGACCCAGTACTTC	CSAAGFRDQETQYF	NA	TRBJ2-5	many	TRBV29-1
TGTGCCACCAGCAGAGATCGTATAGACCAGACGACCCAGTACTTC	CATSRDRIDQTTQYF	NA	TRBJ2-5	NA	TRBV15
TGTGCCAGCAGTTTCAGGGTGGGTGGCTACACCTTC	CASSFRVGGYTF	NA	TRBJ1-2	NA	TRBV28
TGTGCCAGCAGCCCCGGACAGGGATGGTCACCCCTCCACTTT	CASSPGQGWSPLHF	TRBD1	TRBJ1-6	few	TRBV5-5
TGTGCCAGCGGCGACCCTGGACTAGCAAGGGACGAGCAGTACTTC	CASGDPGLARDEQYF	TRBD2	TRBJ2-7	NA	TRBV7-8